This T cell receptor (beta chain) was sequenced in a study of Ad26.COV2.S vaccination and SARS-CoV-2 variants. Measured with immunoSEQ multiplex PCR; TCRdb has only the in-frame clones, and not every one. The repertoire holds around 400,000 clones, with 80% to 95% as singletons. Treatment indicated: about 20 received Ad26.COV2.S at low or high dose, single or two shots; five or six received placebo; per-sample allocation not given. Sampling was performed 63 days after the first vaccine or placebo injection. Between the trimmed V and J ends, which lost 3 bases and 8 bases, there was a span of 29 bases. The CDR3 runs 20 residues. Germline CDR1 is MNHEY and CDR2 is SMNVEV (reference sequence).

The sequence came from a person aged 18 to 59 who received the Ad26.COV2.S COVID-19 vaccine or a placebo. The sample consisted of peripheral blood, taken in a trial of Ad26.COV2.S vaccine versus placebo. The V call is TRBV27, the J call TRBJ1-6, with a possible D match to TRBD1 (5 bases). CDR3 protein: CASSFHPLLGLGTGDSPLHF. The CDR3 DNA reads TGTGCCAGCAGTTTCCACCCCCTCTTAGGTCTCGGGACCGGTGATTCACCCCTCCACTTT.